This T cell receptor beta chain is drawn from a study of shared clonotypes between healthy human individuals. Findings and limits, study-wide: Clonotype sharing across a handful of donors was observed for around 5.1% of naive CD4 clonotypes.

As defined, naive CD8 cells were CD45RO-negative and positively selected for CCR7, with terminally differentiated effector memory CD45RA+ cells excluded. Only Caucasian adults living in Nashville, Tennessee served as donors. Notes on this clone: What it recognizes is unknown.

The ends lost 5 bases at V and 8 bases at J; junction bases unmatched: 9. In germline, CDR1 is SGHVS, CDR2 FQNEAQ. There are 14 residues in the CDR3. Produced via immunoSEQ multiplex PCR; TCRdb's table is partial and in-frame only. Among about 870,000 clones listed, 90% to 95% were seen once. This receptor was obtained from a young man in good health. What was sequenced was naive CD8+ T cells sorted from blood. The rearrangement joins TRBV7-8 to TRBJ2-1, with 7 bases lining up with TRBD2. CDR3 loop: CASSLNWAGDEQFF. CDR3 sequence (DNA): TGTGCCAGCAGCCTCAACTGGGCGGGGGATGAGCAGTTCTTC.